Listed here are 20 T cell receptor beta chains from one sample, sequenced in a study of post-analysis software for immune sequencing data. The study's findings and limits: Four or five TRBV segments (TRBV5-6, TRBV5-1 and TRBV20-1 among them) occurred more frequently in patients than in controls.

Unique molecular identifiers were carried by the TCR beta cDNA libraries. TCRdb re-analysed the PCR reads in MiXCR, keeping a single row per CDR3 protein. In the table there are about 820,000 distinct CDR3 sequences, roughly 50% of which are singletons. The antigens of these receptors remain unknown. Sample: blood. These receptors all stem from a girl aged 5-17 years with multiple sclerosis.

This clonotype was observed a handful of times. V and J are TRBV4-1 and TRBJ2-5; D is unclear. The length of the CDR3 is 15 residues. The V and J ends lost 1 base and 1 base respectively, with 10 bases between them. Looked up from germline, CDR1 is MGHRA and CDR2 is YSYEKL. CDR3 bases: TGCGCCAGCAGCCAAGTAACGGGTCCCCAAGAGACCCAGTACTTC. Protein: CASSQVTGPQETQYF.

This clonotype was recorded only once. This chain connects TRBV3-1 to TRBJ2-3; no clear D. The germline V gene encodes CDR1 LGHDT and CDR2 YNNKEL (reference sequence). V was cut by 1 base and J by 4 bases, with 6 bases left in between. The CDR3 is made up of 13 amino acids. The CDR3 sequence: CASSQVMADTQYF. In nucleotides, the CDR3 is TGTGCCAGCAGCCAAGTGATGGCAGATACGCAGTATTTT.

The chain uses TRBV12-3 or TRBV12-4 and TRBJ2-7, with 7 bases lining up with TRBD1. This CDR3 region has 12 residues. The V and J ends lost 5 bases and 6 bases, in that order; junction bases with no gene match: 4. The CDR3 spells CASSADRVEQYF. In DNA form, the CDR3 reads TGTGCCAGCAGTGCCGACAGGGTCGAGCAGTACTTC.

The chain is built from TRBV27 and TRBJ1-2; 7 bases line up with TRBD1. The ends lost 6 bases at V and 3 bases at J; junction bases unmatched: 10. The germline V gene encodes CDR1 MNHEY and CDR2 SMNVEV (reference sequence). CDR3 length: 15 residues. Here the CDR3 reads CASSLTGVTHYGYTF. The CDR3 DNA reads as TGTGCCAGCAGCCTTACAGGGGTCACCCACTATGGCTACACCTTC.

This chain joins TRBV2 and TRBJ2-1; D is perhaps TRBD2 (5 bases). With the DNA end fitting TRBJ2-7 better, the J assignment may be wrong. CDR3 length equals 14 residues. CDR1 and CDR2 (germline): SNHLY, FYNNEI. The CDR3 sequence: CASLRTWAGHEQYF. DNA for the CDR3: TGTGCCAGCCTCCGGACTTGGGCGGGCCACGAGCAGTACTTC.

This clonotype showed up just a few times. The J gene is TRBJ2-3, the V gene TRBV15, with TRBD1 matching 7 bases. The CDR3 runs 16 residues. The ends lost 0 bases at V and 1 base at J; junction bases unmatched: 4. Germline CDR1 LNHNV, CDR2 YYDKDF (reference sequence). The CDR3 DNA reads TGTGCCACCAGCAGAGATCTAACAGGGGGCACAGATACGCAGTATTTT. Translation: CATSRDLTGGTDTQYF.

The J gene is TRBJ2-5, the V gene TRBV29-1; D may be TRBD1 or TRBD2 (6 bases each). The V end was cut by 7 bases, the J end by 11 bases, with 20 bases between. CDR3 size: 12 residues. CDR1 and CDR2 (germline): SQVTM, ANQGSEA. This chain's CDR3 is CSGGGLIDEQYF. The CDR3 bases are TGCAGCGGAGGGGGGCTAATAGATGAGCAGTACTTC.

This chain uses TRBV20-1 with TRBJ2-3; TRBD2 agrees at 10 bases. The germline gives CDR1 DFQATT, CDR2 SNEGSKA (reference sequence). The CDR3 is 15 residues long. Germline trimming cut 3 bases from V and 4 bases from J; bases unmatched to any gene: 7. The CDR3 DNA reads as TGCAGTGCTAGCATTCCGGGACTAGCGCCAGATACGCAGTATTTT. This encodes CSASIPGLAPDTQYF.

This chain uses TRBV3-1 with TRBJ2-4, with D unresolved. V was pared by 5 bases and J by 0 bases, with 20 bases between. The CDR3 spans 18 residues. Germline V gives CDR1 LGHDT, CDR2 YNNKEL (reference sequence). CDR3 in amino acids: CASSAGLLGPLAKNIQYF. CDR3 nucleotide sequence: TGTGCCAGCAGCGCCGGGTTGTTGGGTCCTCTAGCCAAAAACATTCAGTACTTC.

V is TRBV20-1 and J is TRBJ2-4; D may be TRBD1 (5 bases). The DNA matches TRBJ2-7 better at its end, which makes the J call doubtful. Germline V lookup: CDR1 DFQATT, CDR2 SNEGSKA (reference sequence). CDR3 length: 13 amino acids. Here the CDR3 reads CSARKDSSYEQYF. Here the CDR3 DNA reads TGCAGTGCTAGAAAAGACAGCTCCTACGAGCAGTACTTC.

The CDR3 protein is CASSLRVGTDTQYF. In DNA form, the CDR3 reads TGTGCCAGCAGTTTGAGGGTAGGCACAGATACGCAGTATTTT. The V and J genes are TRBV12-3 or TRBV12-4 and TRBJ2-3, with D possibly being TRBD2 (5 bases). The CDR3 contains 14 residues. Trimming removed 3 bases at V and 1 base at J, with 8 bases between.

The chain employs TRBV3-1 and TRBJ2-4; D remains unclear. V was trimmed by 8 bases and J by 0 bases, leaving 11 bases between them. The CDR3 has 14 residues. Germline V lookup: CDR1 LGHDT, CDR2 YNNKEL (reference sequence). The DNA for the CDR3 is TGTGCCAGCGGCCTGACCGTAGCCAAAAACATTCAGTACTTC. Amino acid sequence: CASGLTVAKNIQYF.

The chain couples TRBV6-1 to TRBJ2-3; 9 nucleotides match TRBD1. V gave up 5 bases and J gave up 0 bases; unmatched junction bases: 6. The V gene's germline CDR1 is MNHNS and CDR2 SASEGT. The CDR3 has 16 residues. Written as DNA, the CDR3 is TGTGCCAGCAGTCCACGGACAGGGGCTAGCACAGATACGCAGTATTTT. It specifies CASSPRTGASTDTQYF.

The chain has TRBV29-1 and TRBJ2-4, with 7 bases aligning to TRBD2. The CDR3 contains 14 residues. Germline V gene data show CDR1 as SQVTM and CDR2 as ANQGSEA. CDR3 residues: CSVRLGFGGREQYF. In nucleotides, the CDR3 is TGCAGTGTTAGATTGGGGTTCGGGGGGAGAGAGCAGTACTTC. Combining the CDR3 with reference TRBV29-1 and TRBJ2-4 gives the whole variable domain SAVISQKPSRDICQRGTSLTIQCQVDSQVTMMFWYRQQPGQSLTLIATANQGSEATYESGFVIDKFPISRPNLTFSTLTVSNMSPEDSSIYLCSVRLGFGGREQYFGAGTRLSVL.

The chain joins TRBV30 to TRBJ1-1, with D unresolved. Looked up from germline, CDR1 is GTSNPN and CDR2 is SVGIG (reference sequence). Trimming pared 2 bases from V and 0 bases from J, leaving 7 bases between. The CDR3 has 13 residues. Written as DNA, the CDR3 is TGTGCCTGGAGTTCAGAGTTGAACACTGAAGCTTTCTTT. Amino acids: CAWSSELNTEAFF.

The chain combines TRBV7-9 with TRBJ2-6; D not certain. Germline CDR1 and CDR2: SEHNR and FQNEAQ (reference sequence). The CDR3 is 16 residues long. The germline V and J ends were trimmed by 1 base and 0 bases, with 7 bases remaining between them. The CDR3 DNA is TGTGCCAGCAGCTTAGGCGGTGACTCTGGGGCCAACGTCCTGACTTTC. Protein sequence: CASSLGGDSGANVLTF.

The chain carries TRBV13 and TRBJ1-2, with 12 nucleotides matching TRBD1. The CDR3 is made up of 15 amino acids. Losses at the gene ends were 3 bases for V and 8 bases for J; bases not matched to a gene: 7. In germline, CDR1 is PRHDT, CDR2 FYEKMQ (reference sequence). This CDR3 is CASSFRDRGPGGYTF. The CDR3 coding sequence is TGTGCCAGCAGCTTCCGGGACAGGGGGCCGGGAGGCTACACCTTC.

The chain combines TRBV7-9 with TRBJ2-7; 8 positions match TRBD2. The CDR3 length is 15 residues. Germline lookup yields CDR1 SEHNR and CDR2 FQNEAQ (reference sequence). Trimming took 5 bases from V and 2 from J; bases not matched to a gene: 8. CDR3 sequence: CASSPFGGGTYEQYF. Written as DNA, the CDR3 is TGTGCCAGCAGCCCATTTGGCGGGGGGACCTACGAGCAGTACTTC.

The CDR3 loop reads CASSFGRDGEAFF. In nucleotides, the CDR3 is TGCGCCAGCAGCTTCGGCAGGGATGGTGAAGCTTTCTTT. J is TRBJ1-1 and V is TRBV5-1; a possible D gene is TRBD1 (5 bases). Germline lookup yields CDR1 SGHRS and CDR2 YFSETQ. V shed 2 bases and J shed 7 bases, with 12 bases lying between them. There are 13 residues in the CDR3.

This clonotype was counted a few times. The chain couples TRBV10-2 to TRBJ1-2; 9 positions agree with TRBD1. Germline CDR1 WSHSY, CDR2 SAAADI. Trimming removed 6 bases from V and 6 bases from J; junction bases left unmatched: 5. The CDR3 consists of 13 residues. Written as DNA, the CDR3 is TGCGCCAGCAGGGACAGGGGTCCGCATGGCTACACCTTC. Translating it yields CASRDRGPHGYTF.